This entry lists 20 T cell receptor beta chains sequenced from one sample in a study of T cell responses to AZD1222 COVID-19 vaccine. Data came from immunoSEQ multiplex PCR; TCRdb stores just in-frame clones and leaves some out. The sample shows roughly 100,000 clones, 85% to 90% of them seen only once. This specimen consisted of peripheral blood, obtained on day 0 of AZD1222 vaccination. The source is an adult in good health.

The chain joins TRBV5-1 to TRBJ1-4; D is possibly TRBD1 (5 bases). The V and J ends lost 4 bases and 4 bases respectively, with 11 bases between them. The CDR3 is 14 residues long. Germline V gives CDR1 SGHRS, CDR2 YFSETQ. In DNA, the CDR3 is TGCGCCAGCAGCGTGATGGGGGTTAATGAAAAACTGTTTTTT. It encodes CASSVMGVNEKLFF.

V is TRBV19 and J is TRBJ2-7, with 7 positions matching TRBD1. The trim removed 3 bases at V and 6 bases at J, leaving 8 bases unmatched. This CDR3 spans 14 amino acids. Germline values: CDR1 LNHDA, CDR2 SQIVND (reference sequence). The CDR3 protein is CASSMTGLSAEQYF. For the CDR3, the DNA is TGTGCCAGTAGTATGACAGGGCTATCGGCCGAGCAGTACTTC.

The chain has TRBV7-9 and TRBJ1-1, with D perhaps TRBD1 (5 bases). The CDR3 runs to 14 residues. Germline loops: CDR1 SEHNR, CDR2 FQNEAQ (reference sequence). With 5 bases removed from V and 4 bases from J, the gap between germline ends came to 14 bases. The DNA for the CDR3 is TGTGCCAGCAGCCCCCCTTACAGGCTCACTGAAGCTTTCTTT. Its translation: CASSPPYRLTEAFF.

V usage is TRBV12-3 or TRBV12-4 and J usage is TRBJ2-2; no reliable D call. CDR3 length: 11 amino acids. V was clipped by 6 bases and J by 5 bases, with 4 bases between them. CDR3: CASRQTGELFF. As DNA, the CDR3 is TGTGCCAGCAGACAAACCGGGGAGCTGTTTTTT.

J is TRBJ2-3 and V is TRBV5-1; D remains unclear. CDR3 length: 13 amino acids. V was shortened by 3 bases and J by 0 bases, with 5 bases between the two germline ends. CDR1 SGHRS and CDR2 YFSETQ come from the germline V gene. The CDR3: CASSSPSTDTQYF. The CDR3 nucleotides are TGCGCCAGCAGCTCCCCCAGCACAGATACGCAGTATTTT. Full variable domain (missing parts from reference TRBV5-1 and TRBJ2-3): KAGVTQTPRYLIKTRGQQVTLSCSPISGHRSVSWYQQTPGQGLQFLFEYFSETQRNKGNFPGRFSGRQFSNSRSEMNVSTLELGDSALYLCASSSPSTDTQYFGPGTRLTVL.

This clone occurred once. The chain recombines TRBV5-1 with TRBJ2-6, with 7 bases matching TRBD1. CDR3 length: 17 amino acids. The J segment lost 1 base and the V segment lost 4 bases, leaving 8 bases of the junction unmatched. Germline V gene lookup returns CDR1 SGHRS and CDR2 YFSETQ. The DNA for the CDR3 is TGCGCCAGCAGCGGGGGACAGATCCTATCTGGGGCCAACGTCCTGACTTTC. Translated, it gives CASSGGQILSGANVLTF.

This clone was detected only a few times. V gene TRBV9 combines with J gene TRBJ1-3; D unresolved. CDR1 and CDR2 from the germline V gene are SGDLS and YYNGEE. This CDR3 is 15 amino acids long. The V and J ends lost 1 base and 0 bases respectively, with 8 bases between them. Written as DNA, the CDR3 is TGTGCCAGCAGCGTAAATCCCTTCTCTGGAAACACCATATATTTT. Amino acids: CASSVNPFSGNTIYF.

CDR3 amino acids: CASTTPGYGYTF. The CDR3 DNA sequence: TGTGCCAGCACCACCCCTGGTTATGGCTACACCTTC. V is TRBV3-1 (or the pseudogene TRBV3-2) and J is TRBJ1-2; no definite D call. V was trimmed by 7 bases and J by 5 bases, leaving 11 bases between them. The CDR3 spans 12 residues. The germline V gene encodes CDR1 LGHDT and CDR2 YNNKEL (reference sequence).

The rearrangement links TRBV6-4 to TRBJ1-5; the D gene is possibly TRBD1 (5 bases). V was cut by 5 bases and J by 5 bases, with 10 bases left in between. This CDR3 region has 13 residues. Germline V gene sequence: CDR1 MRHNA, CDR2 SNTAGT. The CDR3 DNA is TGTGCCAGCAGTTGGGACGGCCATCAGCCCCAGCATTTT. This translates into CASSWDGHQPQHF.

The rearrangement links TRBV28 to TRBJ1-6, with no clear D. This CDR3 is built from 16 residues. Germline CDR1 MDHEN, CDR2 SYDVKM. Between the trimmed V and J ends, which lost 6 bases and 0 bases, there was a span of 12 bases. The CDR3 is CASSPTWSSYNSPLHF. Here the CDR3 DNA reads TGTGCCAGCAGCCCAACGTGGAGCTCCTATAATTCACCCCTCCACTTT.

The chain uses TRBV6-5 and TRBJ1-4; D might be TRBD1 (6 bases). The germline V gene has CDR1 MNHEY and CDR2 SVGAGI. V shed 5 bases and J shed 2 bases, with 12 bases lying between them. The CDR3 contains 15 residues. As DNA, the CDR3 is TGTGCCAGCAGTCCCGCAGGGGTGACTAATGAAAAACTGTTTTTT. It encodes CASSPAGVTNEKLFF.

The chain employs TRBV4-3 and TRBJ1-5, with D possibly matching TRBD1 (6 bases). Per germline, CDR1 LGHNA and CDR2 YSLEER. With 1 base removed from V and 5 bases from J, the gap between germline ends came to 6 bases. This CDR3 has 13 amino acids. CDR3 residues: CASSQGQDQPQHF. Here the CDR3 DNA reads TGCGCCAGCAGCCAAGGACAGGATCAGCCCCAGCATTTT.

Of note for this clone: The sample has other DNA sequences that encode this CDR3 too. The chain couples TRBV7-2 to TRBJ1-2; D is perhaps TRBD1 (5 bases). Germline CDR1 SGHTA, CDR2 FQGNSA. Trimming removed 1 base from V and 6 bases from J, with 6 bases in between. The CDR3 consists of 12 residues. CDR3 bases: TGTGCCAGCAGCTTAGGAGGGGATGGCTACACCTTC. Protein product: CASSLGGDGYTF.

J is TRBJ1-1 and V is TRBV6-2 or TRBV6-3; tentatively, D is TRBD1 (6 bases). From germline, CDR1 is MNHEY and CDR2 SVGEGT. Trimming removed 6 bases at V and 0 bases at J, with 11 bases between. This CDR3 region has 14 residues. The CDR3 nucleotides are TGTGCCAGCAGCCCGGGGGGCCTGAACACTGAAGCTTTCTTT. It yields the protein CASSPGGLNTEAFF.

About this clone itself: The same CDR3 is also encoded by other DNA sequences in this sample. The chain joins TRBV6-1 to TRBJ2-5; 12 nucleotides agree with TRBD1. Germline-derived CDR1 and CDR2 are MNHNS and SASEGT. Losses at the gene ends were 3 bases for V and 4 bases for J; bases not matched to a gene: 6. CDR3 length: 16 residues. The CDR3 DNA reads TGTGCCAGCAGTGAGATGAGGGACAGGGGGCTAGAGACCCAGTACTTC. Its protein product is CASSEMRDRGLETQYF.

This sequence joins TRBV4-3 and TRBJ2-1; TRBD2 agrees at 14 bases. Germline trimming cut 4 bases from V and 5 bases from J; bases unmatched to any gene: 1. The CDR3 totals 15 residues. In germline, CDR1 is LGHNA, CDR2 YSLEER. The CDR3 sequence: CASSPGLAGDNEQFF. In nucleotides, the CDR3 is TGCGCCAGCAGCCCGGGACTAGCGGGGGACAATGAGCAGTTCTTC.

The chain has TRBV19 and TRBJ2-7; 9 nucleotides match TRBD2. The V and J ends lost 7 bases and 0 bases, in that order; junction bases with no gene match: 4. This CDR3 is 14 amino acids long. CDR1 is LNHDA and CDR2 is SQIVND in the germline V gene (reference sequence). The chain's CDR3 is CASTSGMGSYEQYF. The DNA of the CDR3 is TGTGCCAGTACTAGCGGGATGGGCTCCTACGAGCAGTACTTC.

This chain's CDR3 is CASSAGTGRVGTGELFF. CDR3 sequence (DNA): TGTGCCAGCAGCGCCGGGACAGGTCGTGTGGGGACCGGGGAGCTGTTTTTT. The gene calls are TRBV9 and TRBJ2-2, with 8 nucleotides matching TRBD1. V was clipped by 3 bases and J by 5 bases; unmatched bases: 12. This CDR3 has 17 amino acids. CDR1 and CDR2 (germline): SGDLS, YYNGEE. The complete variable domain, with remaining parts taken from reference TRBV9 and TRBJ2-2, reads DSGVTQTPKHLITATGQRVTLRCSPRSGDLSVYWYQQSLDQGLQFLIQYYNGEERAKGNILERFSAQQFPDLHSELNLSSLELGDSALYFCASSAGTGRVGTGELFFGEGSRLTVL.

The rearrangement uses TRBV7-9 and TRBJ2-1, with no clear D. The V end was cut by 5 bases, the J end by 6 bases, with 5 bases between. There are 11 residues in the CDR3. The germline V gene has CDR1 SEHNR and CDR2 FQNEAQ (reference sequence). CDR3 nucleotides: TGTGCCAGCAGCCTTGCCAATGAGCAGTTCTTC. Amino acids: CASSLANEQFF.

V gene TRBV7-2 combines with J gene TRBJ2-2; 8 positions match TRBD2. The CDR3 is made up of 17 amino acids. V dropped 4 bases and J dropped 4; count of bases not matched to a gene: 11. The germline CDR1 and CDR2 sequences are SGHTA and FQGNSA. In DNA, the CDR3 is TGTGCCAGCAGCTCCAGAAGCGGGAGTGGATTCACCGGGGAGCTGTTTTTT. Amino acid sequence: CASSSRSGSGFTGELFF.